This T cell receptor (beta chain) was captured in a study of blood T cells in healthy people across ages. A second PCR of roughly 6 to 12 cycles used a sample-barcoded 5' primer and a J-beta primer mix. TCRdb itself ran the 5' RACE reads through MiXCR, one entry per CDR3 protein. The sample holds about 800,000 distinct CDR3 sequences; about 25% are singletons and the top ten take approximately 4%. Trimming pared 0 bases from V and 2 bases from J, leaving 10 bases between. Germline CDR1 KGHSH, CDR2 LQKENI. The CDR3 has 15 amino acids. Isolated per sample were at least 7 million PBMCs. These data also formed part of another study, on T cells of mothers and their children. That paper notes: A few healthy Caucasian mothers gave samples, and so did their six children. Over 8 million TCR beta CDR3 reads were obtained from each mother, and approximately 3 million from each child.

The V call is TRBV18, the J call TRBJ2-5; D could derive from TRBD1 or TRBD2 (6 bases each). This TCR derives from a boy aged 5-17 years in good health. Sequencing was carried out using blood. The CDR3 loop is CASSPPEGVQETQYF. The CDR3 DNA reads TGTGCCAGCTCACCACCGGAGGGGGTTCAAGAGACCCAGTACTTC.